The 2 T cell receptor beta chains reported below all come from one sample, sequenced in a study of human T cells and chemical hapten exposure. Noted time point: pre-sensitization, week 0. Stated treatment: therapeutic diphenylcyclopropenone sensitization with weekly scalp DPC. The starting material, unfractionated whole blood, was used for total RNA extraction. MiXCR, run by TCRdb on the RACE reads, gives a single entry per CDR3 protein. This sample carries just under 35,000 distinct CDR3 sequences, 10% to 13% of them seen once, and the ten largest clones take 25% to 30%. The sample here was whole blood, taken in connection with sensitization to the hapten diphenylcyclopropenone (DPC). The source of these receptors is a man aged 50 or older with alopecia areata. Some clones in this sample may be carry-over from other donors' samples.

A single count supports this clonotype. The chain couples TRBV7-2 to TRBJ2-1; D call uncertain. The CDR3 consists of 11 residues. Trimming shortened V by 2 bases and J by 7 bases, and 3 bases separated the two germline ends. The germline V gene has CDR1 SGHTA and CDR2 FQGNSA. The CDR3 loop is CASSLWNEQFF. CDR3 coding DNA: TGTGCCAGCAGCTTATGGAATGAGCAGTTCTTC.

This clonotype was seen repeatedly, ten times or more. The chain is built from TRBV6-1 and TRBJ2-6; D is uncertain. Deletions cut 3 bases from V and 0 bases from J, with 9 bases between. The CDR3 loop spans 16 amino acids. Germline assignment: CDR1 MNHNS and CDR2 SASEGT. Here the CDR3 reads CASSDVAVSGANVLTF. CDR3 coding DNA: TGTGCCAGCAGTGACGTTGCAGTCTCTGGGGCCAACGTCCTGACTTTC.